The 19 T cell receptor beta chains below come from one sample, sequenced in a study of high-grade serous ovarian cancer treatment subgroups. Assay used: immunoSEQ multiplex PCR; TCRdb lists only in-frame clones, some missing. The sample records some 40,000 clones, 79% being singletons. Tumor samples were taken before definitive surgery or chemotherapy. Sequences were obtained from tumor tissue. The receptors shown here come from a human donor with high-grade serous ovarian cancer.

The V and J genes are TRBV11-3 and TRBJ2-3; perhaps TRBD2 as D (6 bases). Germline CDR1 SGHNT, CDR2 YENEEA. V was clipped by 3 bases and J by 8 bases, with 9 bases between them. The CDR3 consists of 12 residues. The DNA of the CDR3 is TGTGCCAGCAGCTTCACCGGGGGTACGCAGTATTTT. It specifies CASSFTGGTQYF.

This sequence joins TRBV6-5 and TRBJ1-2; the match to TRBD1 covers 9 bases. V dropped 6 bases and J dropped 10; count of bases not matched to a gene: 12. From germline, CDR1 is MNHEY and CDR2 SVGAGI. The CDR3 length is 14 residues. DNA for the CDR3: TGTGCCAGCAGCATCGGGACAGGGAAAATAGACTACACCTTC. Its protein is CASSIGTGKIDYTF.

In this sample, this clone turned up a few times. The chain uses TRBV6-6 and TRBJ1-2; TRBD1 is a possible D gene (5 bases). This CDR3 is 13 amino acids long. Germline assignment: CDR1 MNHNY and CDR2 SVGAGI (reference sequence). V was shortened by 6 bases and J by 0 bases, with 8 bases between the two germline ends. The CDR3 coding sequence is TGTGCCAGCAGAGACAGAACTAACTATGGCTACACCTTC. Encoded protein: CASRDRTNYGYTF.

The chain recombines TRBV27 with TRBJ1-4, with 7 bases lining up with TRBD1. The CDR3 runs 14 residues. CDR1 MNHEY and CDR2 SMNVEV come from the germline V gene (reference sequence). The J segment lost 2 bases and the V segment lost 6 bases, leaving 3 bases of the junction unmatched. The CDR3 reads CASRETGTNEKLFF. In DNA, the CDR3 is TGTGCCAGCAGAGAGACAGGGACTAATGAAAAACTGTTTTTT.

J is TRBJ1-5 and V is TRBV6-5; no clear D. Trimming shortened V by 6 bases and J by 0 bases, and 12 bases separated the two germline ends. Germline CDR1 MNHEY, CDR2 SVGAGI. CDR3 length: 15 residues. CDR3 DNA sequence: TGTGCCAGCAGGTCCCAGGACCTTAGCAATCAGCCCCAGCATTTT. It yields the protein CASRSQDLSNQPQHF.

The genes are TRBV7-8 and TRBJ2-4; D is unclear. The CDR3 spans 14 residues. Looked up from germline, CDR1 is SGHVS and CDR2 is FQNEAQ. The ends were cut back, 4 bases at V and 1 base at J, with 8 bases in the middle. The CDR3 is CASSSLYAKNIQYF. In DNA, the CDR3 is TGTGCCAGCAGCTCCCTTTATGCCAAAAACATTCAGTACTTC. The variable domain in full, completed from reference TRBV7-8 and TRBJ2-4, reads GAGVSQSPRYKVAKRGQDVALRCDPISGHVSLFWYQQALGQGPEFLTYFQNEAQLDKSGLPSDRFFAERPEGSVSTLKIQRTQQEDSAVYLCASSSLYAKNIQYFGAGTRLSVL.

V usage is TRBV27 and J usage is TRBJ1-1; 10 bases agree with TRBD1. This CDR3 has 15 amino acids. The junction had 4 bases not matched to a gene; V was cut back by 2 bases and J by 4 bases. CDR1 MNHEY and CDR2 SMNVEV come from the germline V gene (reference sequence). In nucleotides, the CDR3 is TGTGCCAGCAGTTTACAGAGGACAGGGGGCACTGAAGCTTTCTTT. Protein product: CASSLQRTGGTEAFF.

This chain joins TRBV2 and TRBJ2-1; 14 bases fit TRBD2. The V segment lost 11 bases and the J segment 0 bases; nucleotides outside the gene matches: 9. CDR3 length: 17 amino acids. The V gene's germline CDR1 is SNHLY and CDR2 FYNNEI. As DNA, the CDR3 is TGTGCCGAGAGGACTAGCGGGAGGCCGAGCTCCTACAATGAGCAGTTCTTC. This codes for CAERTSGRPSSYNEQFF.

This clone has just one count. This chain uses TRBV16 with TRBJ2-7; D may be TRBD1 (6 bases). The CDR3 has 13 residues. Between the trimmed V and J ends, which lost 4 bases and 2 bases, there was a span of 9 bases. CDR1 and CDR2 (germline): KGHSY, FQNENV. DNA of the CDR3: TGTGCCAGCAGCCTAGGACAGCCCTACGAGCAGTACTTC. This sequence encodes CASSLGQPYEQYF.

The V call is TRBV7-9, the J call TRBJ2-1; 14 bases line up with TRBD2. The germline V gene has CDR1 SEHNR and CDR2 FQNEAQ (reference sequence). CDR3 size: 17 residues. V shed 1 base and J 2 bases; nucleotides not matched to a gene: 1. The CDR3 sequence: CASSLGLAGGTYNEQFF. CDR3 DNA sequence: TGTGCCAGCAGCTTAGGACTAGCGGGAGGGACCTACAATGAGCAGTTCTTC. The full variable domain, completed using reference TRBV7-9 and TRBJ2-1, is DTGVSQNPRHKITKRGQNVTFRCDPISEHNRLYWYRQTLGQGPEFLTYFQNEAQLEKSRLLSDRFSAERPKGSFSTLEIQRTEQGDSAMYLCASSLGLAGGTYNEQFFGPGTRLTVL.

This chain connects TRBV30 to TRBJ2-3; TRBD1 is a possible D gene (5 bases). CDR3 length: 14 residues. The V end was cut by 0 bases, the J end by 6 bases, with 13 bases between. Germline CDR1 is GTSNPN and CDR2 is SVGIG (reference sequence). The CDR3 nucleotides are TGTGCCTGGAGTGTACCCGCACGACAGGATACGCAGTATTTT. This codes for CAWSVPARQDTQYF.

This clone appeared a single time. V usage is TRBV7-9 and J usage is TRBJ2-1, with D maybe TRBD2 (6 bases). Germline values: CDR1 SEHNR, CDR2 FQNEAQ (reference sequence). This CDR3 is 14 amino acids long. V was trimmed by 7 bases and J by 4 bases, leaving 14 bases between them. The CDR3 region is CASNTGTPYNEQFF. The CDR3 coding sequence is TGTGCCAGCAACACCGGGACTCCATACAATGAGCAGTTCTTC.

This clone has a handful of counts. This rearrangement joins TRBV4-2 to TRBJ2-2, with 12 nucleotides matching TRBD2. CDR1 is LGHNA, CDR2 YNFKEQ, per germline. The CDR3 covers 17 residues. V lost 4 bases and J lost 2; bases outside the gene matches: 5. The CDR3 coding sequence is TGTGCCAGCAGCCGTGGACTAGCGGGACTAAACACCGGGGAGCTGTTTTTT. Amino acid sequence: CASSRGLAGLNTGELFF.

The CDR3 nucleotides are TGTGCCAGTACTCCCGGGACTAGCGCTCAAGAGACCCAGTACTTC. Amino acids: CASTPGTSAQETQYF. The genes are TRBV19 and TRBJ2-5; TRBD2 agrees at 10 bases. The CDR3 totals 15 residues. Germline CDR1 reads LNHDA; CDR2 reads SQIVND (reference sequence). V shed 7 bases, J shed 2 bases, and the junction held 7 bases outside the gene matches.

The chain couples TRBV7-2 to TRBJ2-4; D gene uncertain. The CDR3 totals 13 residues. V shed 3 bases and J shed 7 bases, with 10 bases lying between them. Germline CDR1 and CDR2: SGHTA and FQGNSA. The chain's CDR3 is CASSLGSTNIQYF. CDR3 nucleotides: TGTGCCAGCAGCTTGGGGTCAACGAACATTCAGTACTTC.

V is TRBV25-1 and J is TRBJ2-3, with D perhaps TRBD1 (6 bases). V was cut by 2 bases and J by 5 bases, with 14 bases left in between. The CDR3 covers 15 residues. The V gene's germline CDR1 is MGHDK and CDR2 SYGVNS. DNA of the CDR3: TGTGCCAGCAGTGAACGAGGGGGACGGATAGATACGCAGTATTTT. Protein: CASSERGGRIDTQYF.

The V and J genes are TRBV30 and TRBJ2-3; the D gene is possibly TRBD1 (6 bases). Between the trimmed V and J ends, which lost 4 bases and 4 bases, there was a span of 12 bases. CDR1 is GTSNPN, CDR2 SVGIG, per germline (reference sequence). The CDR3 runs 13 residues. DNA for the CDR3: TGTGCCTGGACCGCTCAGGGGCCAGATACGCAGTATTTT. This translates into CAWTAQGPDTQYF.

This clone was detected only once. CDR3 nucleotides: TGTGCCAGCAGCTTAGGGGCAGGGTTCGGAAATATAGGCAATCAGCCCCAGCATTTT. This gives the protein CASSLGAGFGNIGNQPQHF. The chain carries TRBV7-2 and TRBJ1-5; D might be TRBD1 (5 bases). Trimming pared 1 base from V and 2 bases from J, leaving 21 bases between. The CDR3 has 19 amino acids. Germline-derived CDR1 and CDR2 are SGHTA and FQGNSA. Full variable domain (outside the CDR3, taken from reference TRBV7-2 and TRBJ1-5): GAGVSQSPSNKVTEKGKDVELRCDPISGHTALYWYRQSLGQGLEFLIYFQGNSAPDKSGLPSDRFSAERTGGSVSTLTIQRTQQEDSAVYLCASSLGAGFGNIGNQPQHFGDGTRLSIL.

The chain couples TRBV7-2 to TRBJ1-1, with D perhaps TRBD1 (5 bases). CDR3 length: 14 amino acids. In germline, CDR1 is SGHTA, CDR2 FQGNSA. V was clipped by 7 bases and J by 8 bases, with 20 bases between them. CDR3 protein: CASTERAGWGEAFF. The CDR3 DNA sequence: TGTGCCAGCACCGAACGGGCAGGATGGGGGGAAGCTTTCTTT. The entire variable domain, with the rest obtained from reference TRBV7-2 and TRBJ1-1, is as follows: GAGVSQSPSNKVTEKGKDVELRCDPISGHTALYWYRQSLGQGLEFLIYFQGNSAPDKSGLPSDRFSAERTGGSVSTLTIQRTQQEDSAVYLCASTERAGWGEAFFGQGTRLTVV.